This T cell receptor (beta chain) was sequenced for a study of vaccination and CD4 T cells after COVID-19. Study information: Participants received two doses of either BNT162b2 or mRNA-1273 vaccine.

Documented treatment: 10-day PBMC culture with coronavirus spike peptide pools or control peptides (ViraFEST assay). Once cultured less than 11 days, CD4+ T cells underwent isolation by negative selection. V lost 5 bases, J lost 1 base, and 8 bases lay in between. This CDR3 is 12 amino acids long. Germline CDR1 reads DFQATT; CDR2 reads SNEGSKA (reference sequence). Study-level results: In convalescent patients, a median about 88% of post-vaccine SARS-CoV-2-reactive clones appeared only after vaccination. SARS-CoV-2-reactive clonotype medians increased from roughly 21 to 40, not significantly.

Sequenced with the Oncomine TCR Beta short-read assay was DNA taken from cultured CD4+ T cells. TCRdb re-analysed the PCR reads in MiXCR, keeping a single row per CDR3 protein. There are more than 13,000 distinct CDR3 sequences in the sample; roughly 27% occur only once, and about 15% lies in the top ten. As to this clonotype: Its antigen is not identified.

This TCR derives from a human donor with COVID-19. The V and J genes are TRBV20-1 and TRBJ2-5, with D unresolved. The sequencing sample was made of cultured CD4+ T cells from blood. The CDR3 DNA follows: TGCAGTGCTCTAGGGCTCCAAGAGACCCAGTACTTC. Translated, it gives CSALGLQETQYF.